Described below is a single T cell receptor (beta chain) sequence and its context. What it recognizes is unknown. V gave up 9 bases and J gave up 3 bases, with 12 bases separating them. This CDR3 spans 13 amino acids. Germline CDR1 and CDR2: ENHRY and SYGVKD. This specimen belongs to a study of regulatory T cells in long-lasting Graves disease. Points from the study as a whole: Segments TRBV28, TRBJ1-2 and TRBJ2-5 showed preferential usage in persistent disease. Authors noted too few samples as a limitation.

iRepertoire HTBI primers and Arm-PCR of CDR3 regions built TCR beta libraries. TCRdb re-analysed the multiplex PCR reads in MiXCR, keeping a single row per CDR3 protein. The table includes over 650,000 distinct CDR3 sequences, around 30% detected once. Time point here: persistent/refractory GD, antithyroid drugs over 5 years with positive TRAb. PBMC-derived RNA was used for the TCR library. Roughly 10-milliliter peripheral blood samples went into EDTA tubes. The sequence came from a female donor with Graves disease. The chain employs TRBV10-3 and TRBJ1-5; D not resolved. This specimen was peripheral blood mononuclear cells (PBMCs), taken when the disease was refractory, from a patient treated with antithyroid drugs. The CDR3 bases are TGTGCCATAAGAGGAGGTTTCAATCAGCCCCAGCATTTT. Amino acids: CAIRGGFNQPQHF.